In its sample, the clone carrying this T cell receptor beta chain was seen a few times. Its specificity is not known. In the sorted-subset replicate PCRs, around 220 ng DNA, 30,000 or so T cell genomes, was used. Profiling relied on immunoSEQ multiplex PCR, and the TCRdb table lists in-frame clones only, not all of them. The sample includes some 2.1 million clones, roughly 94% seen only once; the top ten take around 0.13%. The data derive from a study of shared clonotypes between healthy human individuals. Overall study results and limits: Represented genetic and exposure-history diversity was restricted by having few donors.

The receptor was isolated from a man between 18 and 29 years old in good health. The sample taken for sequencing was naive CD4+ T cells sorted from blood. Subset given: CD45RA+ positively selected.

The CDR3 loop is CASSQNQGAASPLHF. The CDR3 nucleotides are TGCGCCAGCAGCCAAAACCAGGGGGCGGCTTCACCCCTCCACTTT. The chain joins TRBV4-1 to TRBJ1-6; the match to TRBD1 covers 8 bases. Per the germline V gene, CDR1 is MGHRA and CDR2 is YSYEKL. Unmatched junction bases numbered 6, after V lost 2 bases and J lost 9 bases. The CDR3 is made up of 15 amino acids.